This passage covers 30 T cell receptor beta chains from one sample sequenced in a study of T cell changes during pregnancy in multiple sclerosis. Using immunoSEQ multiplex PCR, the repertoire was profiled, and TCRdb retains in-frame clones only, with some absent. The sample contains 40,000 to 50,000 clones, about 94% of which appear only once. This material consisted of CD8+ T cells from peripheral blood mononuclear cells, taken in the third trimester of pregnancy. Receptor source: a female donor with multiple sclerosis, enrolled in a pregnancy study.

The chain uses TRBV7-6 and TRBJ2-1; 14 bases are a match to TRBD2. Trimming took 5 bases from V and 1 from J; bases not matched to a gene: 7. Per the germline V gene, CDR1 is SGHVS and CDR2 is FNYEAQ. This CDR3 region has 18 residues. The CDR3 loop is CASSMTSGRGGSYNEQFF. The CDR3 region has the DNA TGTGCCAGCAGCATGACTAGCGGGAGGGGCGGATCCTACAATGAGCAGTTCTTC. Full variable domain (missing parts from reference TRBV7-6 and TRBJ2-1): GAGVSQSPRYKVTKRGQDVALRCDPISGHVSLYWYRQALGQGPEFLTYFNYEAQQDKSGLPNDRFSAERPEGSISTLTIQRTEQRDSAMYRCASSMTSGRGGSYNEQFFGPGTRLTVL.

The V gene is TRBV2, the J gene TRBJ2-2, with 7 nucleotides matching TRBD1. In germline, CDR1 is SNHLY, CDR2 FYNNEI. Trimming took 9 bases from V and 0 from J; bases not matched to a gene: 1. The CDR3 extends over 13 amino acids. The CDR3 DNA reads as TGTGCCAGGGACAGGACGAACACCGGGGAGCTGTTTTTT. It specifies CARDRTNTGELFF. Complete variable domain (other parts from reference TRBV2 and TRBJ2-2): EPEVTQTPSHQVTQMGQEVILRCVPISNHLYFYWYRQILGQKVEFLVSFYNNEISEKSEIFDDQFSVERPDGSNFTLKIRSTKLEDSAMYFCARDRTNTGELFFGEGSRLTVL.

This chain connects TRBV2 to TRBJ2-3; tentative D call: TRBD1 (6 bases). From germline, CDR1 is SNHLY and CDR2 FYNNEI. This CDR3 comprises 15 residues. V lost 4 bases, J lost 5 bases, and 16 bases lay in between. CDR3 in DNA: TGTGCCAGCAGTGCCCTGACAGGAGGAGGAGATACGCAGTATTTT. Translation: CASSALTGGGDTQYF.

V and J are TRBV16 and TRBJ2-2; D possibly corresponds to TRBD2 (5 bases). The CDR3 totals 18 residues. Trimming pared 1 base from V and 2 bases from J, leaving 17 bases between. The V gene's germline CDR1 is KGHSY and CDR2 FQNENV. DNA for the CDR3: TGTGCCAGCAGCCAATTCAGAGACTCCCCGGGAAACACCGGGGAGCTGTTTTTT. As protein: CASSQFRDSPGNTGELFF.

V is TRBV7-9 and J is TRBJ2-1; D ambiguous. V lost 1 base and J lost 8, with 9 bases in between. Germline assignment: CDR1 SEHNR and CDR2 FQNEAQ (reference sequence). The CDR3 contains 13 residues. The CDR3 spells CASSLVVEYEQFF. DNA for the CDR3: TGTGCCAGCAGCTTAGTGGTTGAGTATGAGCAGTTCTTC.

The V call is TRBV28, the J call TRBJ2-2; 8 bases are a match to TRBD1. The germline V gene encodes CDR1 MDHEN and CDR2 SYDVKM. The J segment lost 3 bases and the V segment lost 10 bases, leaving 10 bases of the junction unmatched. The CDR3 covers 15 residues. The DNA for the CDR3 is TGTGCCACCCTAACAGGACAGGGTCACACCGGGGAGCTGTTTTTT. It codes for CATLTGQGHTGELFF.

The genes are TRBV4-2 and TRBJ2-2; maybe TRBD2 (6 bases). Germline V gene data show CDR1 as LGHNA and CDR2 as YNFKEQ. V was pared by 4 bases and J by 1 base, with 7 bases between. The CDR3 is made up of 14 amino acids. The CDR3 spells CASSLSGNTGELFF. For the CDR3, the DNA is TGTGCCAGCAGCCTTAGCGGGAACACCGGGGAGCTGTTTTTT.

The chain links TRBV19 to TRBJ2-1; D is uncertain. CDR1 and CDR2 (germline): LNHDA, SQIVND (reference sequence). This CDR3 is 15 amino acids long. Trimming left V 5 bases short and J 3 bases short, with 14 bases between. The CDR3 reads CASSSGSRGYNEQFF. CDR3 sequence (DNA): TGTGCCAGTAGTTCCGGGTCCCGCGGCTACAATGAGCAGTTCTTC.

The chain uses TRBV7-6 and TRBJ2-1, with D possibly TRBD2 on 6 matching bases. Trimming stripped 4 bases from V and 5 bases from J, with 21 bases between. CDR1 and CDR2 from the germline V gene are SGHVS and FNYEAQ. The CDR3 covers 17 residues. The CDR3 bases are TGTGCCAGCAGCTACGCCCCTGGACGGGAGAAGGACAATGAGCAGTTCTTC. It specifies CASSYAPGREKDNEQFF.

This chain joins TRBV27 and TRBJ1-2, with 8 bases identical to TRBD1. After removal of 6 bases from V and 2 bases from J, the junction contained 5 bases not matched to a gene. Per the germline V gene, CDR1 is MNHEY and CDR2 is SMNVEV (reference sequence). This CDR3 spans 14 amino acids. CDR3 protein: CASSPTGVNYGYTF. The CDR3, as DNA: TGTGCCAGCAGCCCGACAGGGGTCAACTATGGCTACACCTTC.

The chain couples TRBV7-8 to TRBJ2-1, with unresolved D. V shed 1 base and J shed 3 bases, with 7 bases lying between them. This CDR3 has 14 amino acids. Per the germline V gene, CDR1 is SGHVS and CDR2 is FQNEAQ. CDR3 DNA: TGTGCCAGCAGCTTAGATGGCAGCTACAATGAGCAGTTCTTC. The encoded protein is CASSLDGSYNEQFF.

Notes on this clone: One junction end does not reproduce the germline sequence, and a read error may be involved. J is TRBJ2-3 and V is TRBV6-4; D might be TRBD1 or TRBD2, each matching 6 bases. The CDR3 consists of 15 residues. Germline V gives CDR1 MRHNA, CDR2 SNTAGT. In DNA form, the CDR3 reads TGTGCCAGCAGCGACTCGGGGGCCGGCGTAGATACGCAGTATTTT. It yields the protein CASSDSGAGVDTQYF.

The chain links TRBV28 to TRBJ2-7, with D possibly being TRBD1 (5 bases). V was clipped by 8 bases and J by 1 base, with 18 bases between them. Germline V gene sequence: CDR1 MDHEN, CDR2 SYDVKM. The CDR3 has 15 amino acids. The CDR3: CASDQGMGLSYEQYF. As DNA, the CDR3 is TGTGCCAGCGATCAGGGTATGGGTTTGTCCTACGAGCAGTACTTC.

This CDR3 reads CASRLAGFTNEQFF. In DNA, the CDR3 is TGTGCCAGCCGACTAGCGGGCTTCACCAATGAGCAGTTCTTC. V and J are TRBV27 and TRBJ2-1, with 10 bases fitting TRBD2. The CDR3 sequence is 14 residues long. Germline lookup yields CDR1 MNHEY and CDR2 SMNVEV (reference sequence). Trimming at V came to 8 bases and at J to 6 bases, leaving 7 bases not matched to a gene.

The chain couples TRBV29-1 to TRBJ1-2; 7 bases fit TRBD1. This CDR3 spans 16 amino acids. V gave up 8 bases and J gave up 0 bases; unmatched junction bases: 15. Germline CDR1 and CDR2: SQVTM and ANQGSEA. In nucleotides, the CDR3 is TGCAGCACATATGGGACAGCACTCCAAGCTAACTATGGCTACACCTTC. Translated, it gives CSTYGTALQANYGYTF.

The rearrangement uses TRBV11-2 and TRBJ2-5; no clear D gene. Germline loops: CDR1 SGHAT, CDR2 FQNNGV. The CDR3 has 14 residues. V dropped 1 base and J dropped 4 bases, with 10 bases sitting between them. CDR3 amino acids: CASSLGAGRETQYF. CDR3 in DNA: TGTGCCAGCAGCTTAGGGGCAGGTCGAGAGACCCAGTACTTC.

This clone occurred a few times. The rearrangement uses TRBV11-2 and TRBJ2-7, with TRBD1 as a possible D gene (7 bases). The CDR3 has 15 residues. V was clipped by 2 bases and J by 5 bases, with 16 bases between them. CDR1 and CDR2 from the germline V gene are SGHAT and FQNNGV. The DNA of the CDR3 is TGTGCCAGCAGCTTATGGGGGAGGACAGGCGACGAGCAGTACTTC. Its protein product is CASSLWGRTGDEQYF. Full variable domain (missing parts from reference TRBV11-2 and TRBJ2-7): EAGVAQSPRYKIIEKRQSVAFWCNPISGHATLYWYQQILGQGPKLLIQFQNNGVVDDSQLPKDRFSAERLKGVDSTLKIQPAKLEDSAVYLCASSLWGRTGDEQYFGPGTRLTVT.

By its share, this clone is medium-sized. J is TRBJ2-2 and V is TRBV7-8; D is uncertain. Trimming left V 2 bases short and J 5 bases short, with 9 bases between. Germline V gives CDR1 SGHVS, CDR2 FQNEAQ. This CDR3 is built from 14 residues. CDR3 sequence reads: CASSLNPSTGELFF. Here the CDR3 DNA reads TGTGCCAGCAGCTTAAACCCGAGTACCGGGGAGCTGTTTTTT.

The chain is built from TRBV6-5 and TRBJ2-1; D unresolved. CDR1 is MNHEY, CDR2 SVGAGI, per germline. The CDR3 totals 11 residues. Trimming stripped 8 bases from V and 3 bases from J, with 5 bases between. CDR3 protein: CASGLYNEQFF. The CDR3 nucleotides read TGTGCCAGCGGCCTCTACAATGAGCAGTTCTTC.

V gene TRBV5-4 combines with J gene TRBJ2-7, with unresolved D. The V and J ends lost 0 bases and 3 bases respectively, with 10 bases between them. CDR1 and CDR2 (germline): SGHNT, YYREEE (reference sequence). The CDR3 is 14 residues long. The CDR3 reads CASSLVGKNYEQYF. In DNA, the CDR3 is TGTGCCAGCAGCTTGGTTGGCAAGAACTACGAGCAGTACTTC.

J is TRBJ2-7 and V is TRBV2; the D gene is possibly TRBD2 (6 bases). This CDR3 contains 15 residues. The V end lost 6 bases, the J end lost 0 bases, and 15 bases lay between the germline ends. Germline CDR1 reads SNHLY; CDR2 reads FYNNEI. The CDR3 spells CASSPTSPSSYEQYF. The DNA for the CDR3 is TGTGCCAGCAGCCCCACTAGCCCGAGCTCCTACGAGCAGTACTTC.

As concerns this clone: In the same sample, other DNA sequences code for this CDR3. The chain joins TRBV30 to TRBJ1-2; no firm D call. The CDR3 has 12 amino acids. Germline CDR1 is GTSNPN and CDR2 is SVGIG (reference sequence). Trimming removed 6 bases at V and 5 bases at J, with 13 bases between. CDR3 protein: CACPGPAYGYTF. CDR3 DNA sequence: TGTGCCTGCCCTGGCCCTGCTTATGGCTACACCTTC. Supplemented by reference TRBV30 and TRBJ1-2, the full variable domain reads SQTIHQWPATLVQPVGSPLSLECTVEGTSNPNLYWYRQAAGRGLQLLFYSVGIGQISSEVPQNLSASRPQDRQFILSSKKLLLSDSGFYLCACPGPAYGYTFGSGTRLTVV.

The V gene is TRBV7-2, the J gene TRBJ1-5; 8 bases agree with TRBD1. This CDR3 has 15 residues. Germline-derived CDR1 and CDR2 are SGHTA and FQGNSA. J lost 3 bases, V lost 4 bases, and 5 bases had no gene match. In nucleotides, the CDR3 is TGTGCCAGCAGCTGGACAGGGAACCACAATCAGCCCCAGCATTTT. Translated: CASSWTGNHNQPQHF.

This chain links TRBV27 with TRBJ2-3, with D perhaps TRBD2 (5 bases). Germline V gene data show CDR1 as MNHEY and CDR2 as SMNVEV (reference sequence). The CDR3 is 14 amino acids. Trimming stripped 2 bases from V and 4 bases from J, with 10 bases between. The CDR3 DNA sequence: TGTGCCAGCAGTTTAGTAGCGAGGGCAGATACGCAGTATTTT. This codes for CASSLVARADTQYF.

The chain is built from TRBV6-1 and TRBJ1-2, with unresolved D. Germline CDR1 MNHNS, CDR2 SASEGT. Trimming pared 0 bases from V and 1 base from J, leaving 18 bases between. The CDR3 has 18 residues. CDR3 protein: CASSEALILLGDNYGYTF. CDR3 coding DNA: TGTGCCAGCAGTGAAGCCCTCATCCTATTAGGAGATAACTATGGCTACACCTTC.

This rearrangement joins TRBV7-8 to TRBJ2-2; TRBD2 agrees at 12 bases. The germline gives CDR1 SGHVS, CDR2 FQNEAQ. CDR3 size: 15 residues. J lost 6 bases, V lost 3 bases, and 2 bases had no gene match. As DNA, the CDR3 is TGTGCCAGCAGCTTGGGACTAGCGGGTGCCGGGGAGCTGTTTTTT. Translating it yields CASSLGLAGAGELFF.

This CDR3 reads CASSLSVSGGNEQFF. The CDR3 region has the DNA TGTGCCAGCAGTTTATCGGTCTCGGGAGGGAATGAGCAGTTCTTC. The rearrangement links TRBV27 to TRBJ2-1, with 8 bases fitting TRBD2. The V gene's germline CDR1 is MNHEY and CDR2 SMNVEV (reference sequence). CDR3 length equals 15 residues. Trimming at V came to 0 bases and at J to 7 bases, leaving 5 bases not matched to a gene.

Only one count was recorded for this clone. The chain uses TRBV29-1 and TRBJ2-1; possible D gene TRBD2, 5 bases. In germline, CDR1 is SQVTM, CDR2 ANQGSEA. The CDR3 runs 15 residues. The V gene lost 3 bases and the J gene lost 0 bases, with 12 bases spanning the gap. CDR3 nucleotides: TGCAGCGTTGAGGGGAGCCCGAGCTCCTACAATGAGCAGTTCTTC. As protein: CSVEGSPSSYNEQFF.

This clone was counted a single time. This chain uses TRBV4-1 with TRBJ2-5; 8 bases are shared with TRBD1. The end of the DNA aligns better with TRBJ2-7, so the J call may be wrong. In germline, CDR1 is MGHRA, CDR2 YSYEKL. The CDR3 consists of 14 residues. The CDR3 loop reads CASSQTGGRDEQYF. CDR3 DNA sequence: TGCGCCAGCAGCCAAACAGGGGGACGCGACGAGCAGTACTTC.

CDR3 amino acids: CASSHRGRALTGELFF. DNA of the CDR3: TGCGCCAGCAGCCACAGAGGGAGGGCCCTCACCGGGGAGCTGTTTTTT. The chain employs TRBV4-1 and TRBJ2-2, with 7 bases lining up with TRBD2. V shed 3 bases and J 4 bases; nucleotides not matched to a gene: 8. The CDR3 totals 16 residues. In germline, CDR1 is MGHRA, CDR2 YSYEKL.